This T cell receptor beta chain was identified during a study of CD8+ T cells in alopecia areata. Findings and caveats of the study: Scalp samples also yield sequences from resident alphabeta T cells of normal skin.

This clone was counted only a few times. Its specificity is not known. The treatment here: oral pan-JAK inhibitor, 5-10 mg twice daily. Extraction and reverse transcription of RNA yielded cDNA as the sequencing template. Method: immunoSEQ multiplex PCR; TCRdb's copy keeps in-frame clones and lacks some. The sample holds a few hundred thousand clones, roughly two fifths seen once. CDR3 length: 16 amino acids. Trimming pared 0 bases from V and 1 base from J, leaving 11 bases between. From germline, CDR1 is SGHTA and CDR2 FQGNSA. The receptor was derived from a human donor with alopecia areata. The V call is TRBV7-2, the J call TRBJ2-3; D possibly corresponds to TRBD2 (5 bases). The sample here was CD4+ T cells sorted from blood, taken at approximately week 31, from a patient treated with tofacitinib. CDR3 residues: CASSLAGSVGTDTQYF. The CDR3 DNA sequence: TGTGCCAGCAGCTTAGCGGGTAGCGTGGGCACAGATACGCAGTATTTT.